This entry lists 30 T cell receptor beta chains sequenced from one sample in a study of T cell responses to AZD1222 COVID-19 vaccine. Assay: immunoSEQ multiplex PCR; the TCRdb copy retains only in-frame clones and omits some. The sample shows 35,000 to 55,000 clones, around 77% of them seen only once. This specimen consisted of peripheral blood, obtained 28 days after the second dose of the MenACWY control vaccine. These receptors came from an adult who received the MenACWY meningococcal vaccine as a control.

The chain employs TRBV10-3 and TRBJ2-4; D unresolved. CDR1 is ENHRY, CDR2 SYGVKD, per germline. The CDR3 covers 13 residues. V was clipped by 2 bases and J by 6 bases, with 8 bases between them. CDR3 sequence: CAISEPNGNIQYF. The DNA for the CDR3 is TGTGCCATCAGTGAGCCGAACGGAAACATTCAGTACTTC.

This chain links TRBV6-5 with TRBJ2-1; D might be TRBD2 (5 bases). The CDR3 runs 12 residues. Germline CDR1 is MNHEY and CDR2 is SVGAGI. With 2 bases removed from V and 8 bases from J, the gap between germline ends came to 7 bases. CDR3 sequence (DNA): TGTGCCAGCAGTTACCGAGCGGATGAGCAGTTCTTC. It codes for CASSYRADEQFF.

The V gene is TRBV28, the J gene TRBJ2-6, with D possibly matching TRBD2 (6 bases). Germline values: CDR1 MDHEN, CDR2 SYDVKM. CDR3 size: 16 residues. V was shortened by 6 bases and J by 0 bases, with 12 bases between the two germline ends. The CDR3 coding sequence is TGTGCCAGCAGCCTTTTGGGGGGCTCTGGGGCCAACGTCCTGACTTTC. It is translated as CASSLLGGSGANVLTF.

The chain is built from TRBV9 and TRBJ1-6, with D maybe TRBD1 (6 bases). There are 16 residues in the CDR3. Trimming pared 0 bases from V and 7 bases from J, leaving 14 bases between. Looked up from germline, CDR1 is SGDLS and CDR2 is YYNGEE. The CDR3 protein is CASSVGTGGPNSPLHF. CDR3 DNA: TGTGCCAGCAGCGTAGGGACTGGGGGGCCGAATTCACCCCTCCACTTT.

In its sample, this clone was seen once. This chain links TRBV12-5 with TRBJ2-1, with D hard to call. The germline CDR1 and CDR2 sequences are LGHNT and FRNRAP. V lost 7 bases and J lost 4, with 14 bases in between. This CDR3 has 14 residues. The CDR3 reads CASALSSLYNEQFF. CDR3 nucleotide sequence: TGTGCTAGTGCCCTAAGTTCGTTATACAATGAGCAGTTCTTC.

V usage is TRBV7-9 and J usage is TRBJ2-1, with TRBD1 as a possible D gene (6 bases). CDR1 is SEHNR and CDR2 is FQNEAQ in the germline V gene (reference sequence). Between the trimmed V and J ends, which lost 1 base and 0 bases, there was a span of 7 bases. CDR3 length equals 15 residues. CDR3 sequence reads: CASSLGTVSYNEQFF. CDR3 in DNA: TGTGCCAGCAGCTTAGGGACAGTCTCCTACAATGAGCAGTTCTTC.

The rearrangement links TRBV25-1 to TRBJ1-1; D perhaps matches TRBD1 (5 bases). The CDR3 totals 15 residues. The germline V gene encodes CDR1 MGHDK and CDR2 SYGVNS. The V end lost 0 bases, the J end lost 10 bases, and 18 bases lay between the germline ends. The CDR3 bases are TGTGCCAGCAGTGAATATCAGGGAAATGACGATTCAGCTTTCTTT. Amino acids: CASSEYQGNDDSAFF.

V and J are TRBV25-1 and TRBJ1-6, with 12 bases fitting TRBD1. This CDR3 spans 15 amino acids. Germline V gene data show CDR1 as MGHDK and CDR2 as SYGVNS. V lost 4 bases to trimming and J lost 8 bases; unmatched junction nucleotides: 3. This chain's CDR3 is CASSVGTGGDSPLHF. DNA of the CDR3: TGTGCCAGCAGTGTTGGGACAGGGGGCGATTCACCCCTCCACTTT.

The V call is TRBV5-5, the J call TRBJ1-5; D not certain. Germline CDR1 and CDR2: SGHKS and YYEKEE (reference sequence). V was shortened by 0 bases and J by 0 bases, with 7 bases between the two germline ends. The CDR3 runs to 15 residues. Written as DNA, the CDR3 is TGTGCCAGCAGCTTGGCGCCCGATAGCAATCAGCCCCAGCATTTT. Encoded protein: CASSLAPDSNQPQHF. Together with reference TRBV5-5 and TRBJ1-5, the CDR3 gives the full variable domain: DAGVTQSPTHLIKTRGQQVTLRCSPISGHKSVSWYQQVLGQGPQFIFQYYEKEERGRGNFPDRFSARQFPNYSSELNVNALLLGDSALYLCASSLAPDSNQPQHFGDGTRLSIL.

This CDR3 reads CAWRRDRGVITEAFF. CDR3 DNA sequence: TGTGCCTGGAGACGGGACAGGGGAGTTATCACTGAAGCTTTCTTT. The chain is built from TRBV30 and TRBJ1-1, with TRBD1 identical over 10 bases. Germline trimming cut 3 bases from V and 4 bases from J; bases unmatched to any gene: 8. In germline, CDR1 is GTSNPN, CDR2 SVGIG (reference sequence). This CDR3 region has 15 residues.

The rearrangement links TRBV15 to TRBJ2-7; TRBD2 agrees at 15 bases. This CDR3 has 17 amino acids. With V trimmed by 3 bases and J by 5 bases, 8 bases remained unmatched. Germline V gives CDR1 LNHNV, CDR2 YYDKDF (reference sequence). CDR3 amino acids: CATSRGPGLAGGHEQYF. The CDR3 bases are TGTGCCACCAGCAGGGGGCCTGGACTAGCGGGAGGGCACGAGCAGTACTTC.

V usage is TRBV14 and J usage is TRBJ1-2; D may be TRBD1 (5 bases). This CDR3 is 15 amino acids long. Trimming left V 0 bases short and J 2 bases short, with 10 bases between. Germline values: CDR1 SGHDN, CDR2 FVKESK. CDR3 coding DNA: TGTGCCAGCAGCCAAGATTGGGGACCAAACTATGGCTACACCTTC. This translates into CASSQDWGPNYGYTF.

The genes are TRBV2 and TRBJ1-5, with a tentative D call TRBD1 (5 bases). Deletions cut 4 bases from V and 0 bases from J, with 10 bases between. Germline CDR1 reads SNHLY; CDR2 reads FYNNEI. This CDR3 is 15 amino acids long. The chain's CDR3 is CASSGGGNSNQPQHF. CDR3 sequence (DNA): TGTGCCAGCAGTGGGGGGGGGAATAGCAATCAGCCCCAGCATTTT.

This clone has just a few counts. This chain uses TRBV14 with TRBJ1-1; D call uncertain. CDR1 and CDR2 (germline): SGHDN, FVKESK. This CDR3 is built from 14 residues. V lost 2 bases and J lost 1, with 8 bases in between. Here the CDR3 DNA reads TGTGCCAGCAGCCAATATGGCCCGAACACTGAAGCTTTCTTT. As protein: CASSQYGPNTEAFF.

The V call is TRBV5-6, the J call TRBJ2-5; TRBD2 agrees at 11 bases. Germline CDR1 reads SGHDT; CDR2 reads YYEEEE. V shed 4 bases, J shed 5 bases, and the junction held 10 bases outside the gene matches. This CDR3 region has 16 residues. The CDR3 sequence is CASSRGLAGGPETQYF. For the CDR3, the DNA is TGTGCCAGCAGCAGGGGGCTAGCGGGGGGCCCGGAGACCCAGTACTTC. Drawing the rest from reference TRBV5-6 and TRBJ2-5, the complete variable domain is DAGVTQSPTHLIKTRGQQVTLRCSPKSGHDTVSWYQQALGQGPQFIFQYYEEEERQRGNFPDRFSGHQFPNYSSELNVNALLLGDSALYLCASSRGLAGGPETQYFGPGTRLLVL.

This clone was observed a few times. The genes are TRBV18 and TRBJ2-7; D is tentatively TRBD1 or TRBD2 (5 bases each). Trimming took off 4 bases at V and 3 bases at J, with 7 bases between the two ends. Per germline, CDR1 KGHSH and CDR2 LQKENI. The CDR3 is 12 residues long. The DNA of the CDR3 is TGTGCCAGCTCACGGGACGGCTACGAGCAGTACTTC. Translated, it gives CASSRDGYEQYF.

The chain combines TRBV7-9 with TRBJ2-7; D is ambiguous. The CDR3 is made up of 13 amino acids. Germline CDR1 SEHNR, CDR2 FQNEAQ (reference sequence). The V end lost 6 bases, the J end lost 6 bases, and 15 bases lay between the germline ends. CDR3 region: CASRILRSPEQYV. The CDR3 DNA follows: TGTGCCAGCAGAATACTCAGGAGTCCCGAGCAGTACGTC.

This rearrangement joins TRBV11-2 to TRBJ2-1, with 7 nucleotides matching TRBD2. Germline V gives CDR1 SGHAT, CDR2 FQNNGV. V shed 5 bases and J 7 bases; nucleotides not matched to a gene: 11. This CDR3 contains 15 residues. CDR3 protein: CASSAEAGEGNEQFF. The CDR3 nucleotides read TGTGCCAGCAGCGCCGAGGCGGGAGAGGGAAATGAGCAGTTCTTC.

The chain recombines TRBV7-9 with TRBJ2-3; 7 bases are shared with TRBD2. This CDR3 has 15 residues. Trimming removed 8 bases from V and 4 bases from J; junction bases left unmatched: 12. Germline V gene data show CDR1 as SEHNR and CDR2 as FQNEAQ (reference sequence). CDR3 amino acids: CASSRGAGVADTQYF. DNA of the CDR3: TGTGCCAGCTCCCGCGGGGCGGGGGTGGCAGATACGCAGTATTTT.

V usage is TRBV3-1 (or the pseudogene TRBV3-2) and J usage is TRBJ2-7; 9 bases line up with TRBD2. Per germline, CDR1 LGHDT and CDR2 YNNKEL (reference sequence). The CDR3 loop spans 13 amino acids. Germline trimming cut 5 bases from V and 5 bases from J; bases unmatched to any gene: 4. The CDR3 spells CASSSGLAHEQYF. CDR3 bases: TGTGCCAGCAGCTCGGGACTAGCCCACGAGCAGTACTTC.

The chain links TRBV24-1 to TRBJ1-2; D might be TRBD1 (5 bases). The ends were cut back, 4 bases at V and 5 bases at J, with 7 bases in the middle. Germline CDR1 reads KGHDR; CDR2 reads SFDVKD. The CDR3 totals 12 residues. CDR3 in DNA: TGTGCCACCAGTGACCCAGGGTATGGCTACACCTTC. This sequence encodes CATSDPGYGYTF.

This clone has only a few counts. J is TRBJ2-5 and V is TRBV30, with D tentatively TRBD1 (6 bases). V shed 2 bases and J shed 5 bases, with 15 bases lying between them. The CDR3 runs to 14 residues. Germline assignment: CDR1 GTSNPN and CDR2 SVGIG (reference sequence). CDR3 in DNA: TGTGCCTGGAGTAGTGGCAGGGGATATGAGACCCAGTACTTC. Translation: CAWSSGRGYETQYF.

The chain joins TRBV4-1 to TRBJ2-7, with a tentative D call TRBD2 (5 bases). Germline V lookup: CDR1 MGHRA, CDR2 YSYEKL. Deletions cut 3 bases from V and 1 base from J, with 10 bases between. The CDR3 has 14 residues. The CDR3, as DNA: TGCGCCAGCAGCCAGTCGGACTTGTCCTACGAGCAGTACTTC. Translating gives CASSQSDLSYEQYF.

The rearrangement joins TRBV6-6 to TRBJ2-1; D possibly matches TRBD1 or TRBD2 (5 bases each). Germline V gene lookup returns CDR1 MNHNY and CDR2 SVGAGI (reference sequence). V was trimmed by 2 bases and J by 6 bases, leaving 14 bases between them. This CDR3 is built from 15 residues. In DNA, the CDR3 is TGTGCCAGCAGTTACGGGCAGGGAGTTGTCAATGAGCAGTTCTTC. It yields the protein CASSYGQGVVNEQFF.

This clone was recorded once. The chain employs TRBV30 and TRBJ2-1; 9 nucleotides line up with TRBD2. V gave up 0 bases and J gave up 4 bases; unmatched junction bases: 4. This CDR3 has 15 residues. Germline V gene data show CDR1 as GTSNPN and CDR2 as SVGIG (reference sequence). The CDR3 is CAWSVQAGGYNEQFF. The CDR3, as DNA: TGTGCCTGGAGTGTTCAAGCGGGGGGTTACAATGAGCAGTTCTTC.

CDR3 protein: CASSFTDDTEKLFF. CDR3 sequence (DNA): TGCGCCAGCAGTTTCACCGATGATACGGAAAAACTGTTTTTT. This chain uses TRBV5-1 with TRBJ1-4; D remains ambiguous. This CDR3 spans 14 amino acids. Germline V gene sequence: CDR1 SGHRS, CDR2 YFSETQ. Trimming removed 5 bases from V and 8 bases from J, with 16 bases in between.

The V gene is TRBV10-2, the J gene TRBJ1-3, with 8 bases fitting TRBD1. Looked up from germline, CDR1 is WSHSY and CDR2 is SAAADI. V lost 7 bases, J lost 4 bases, and 6 bases stayed unmatched. This CDR3 has 14 amino acids. This CDR3 is CASTQGARGNTIYF. DNA of the CDR3: TGCGCCAGCACCCAGGGGGCGCGCGGAAACACCATATATTTT.

The rearrangement links TRBV19 to TRBJ2-1; perhaps TRBD2 as D (6 bases). Trimming took off 1 base at V and 0 bases at J, with 10 bases between the two ends. Germline values: CDR1 LNHDA, CDR2 SQIVND (reference sequence). CDR3 length: 16 residues. The CDR3 DNA follows: TGTGCCAGTAGTATAGGTGGGAGGCGCTCCTACAATGAGCAGTTCTTC. This encodes CASSIGGRRSYNEQFF. The full variable domain, completed using reference TRBV19 and TRBJ2-1, is DGGITQSPKYLFRKEGQNVTLSCEQNLNHDAMYWYRQDPGQGLRLIYYSQIVNDFQKGDIAEGYSVSREKKESFPLTVTSAQKNPTAFYLCASSIGGRRSYNEQFFGPGTRLTVL.

The rearrangement links TRBV7-6 to TRBJ2-5, with D tentatively TRBD1 or TRBD2 (6 bases each). Germline assignment: CDR1 SGHVS and CDR2 FNYEAQ. V gave up 2 bases and J gave up 10 bases, with 14 bases separating them. CDR3 size: 13 residues. CDR3 protein: CASSLNPEGGQYF. The CDR3 nucleotides are TGTGCCAGCAGCTTAAACCCGGAGGGGGGCCAGTACTTC.

J is TRBJ2-7 and V is TRBV4-1; D remains unclear. Germline CDR1 MGHRA, CDR2 YSYEKL. The CDR3 length is 16 residues. Trimming took 0 bases from V and 2 from J, leaving 14 bases between them. CDR3 nucleotide sequence: TGCGCCAGCAGCCAAGAACGCAGGTTTGCAACCTACGAGCAGTACTTC. The encoded protein is CASSQERRFATYEQYF.